These 17 T cell receptor beta chains share one sample of origin, sequenced in a study of STAT5B mutations in CD4+ large granular lymphocyte leukemia (dated by TCRdb to 2022 to 2024). Libraries were constructed by the immunoSEQ multiplex PCR assay. TCRdb took this table from immuneACCESS and kept in-frame rearrangements with V and J called. Such tables lack part of the clones; where checked against another copy, unresolved V genes explain under half of the gap, and the rest is unexplained. This sample comprises 20,000 to 25,000 clones, approximately 75% of them detected only once. About 0.6% of the sample is taken by the ten largest. The sequencing input was CD4+ T cells from blood buffy coats. Source of these receptors: a human donor in good health.

This clone was picked up a small number of times. J is TRBJ2-7 and V is TRBV11-2, with 10 bases lining up with TRBD1. V trimming: 4 bases; J trimming: 6 bases; junction bases outside the gene matches: 9. This CDR3 comprises 15 residues. Germline V gives CDR1 SGHAT, CDR2 FQNNGV. The CDR3 sequence is CASSSRPGQGSEQYF. CDR3 coding DNA: TGTGCCAGCAGCTCCAGACCGGGACAGGGGTCCGAGCAGTACTTC.

This chain uses TRBV7-2 with TRBJ2-3, with a possible D match to TRBD1 (6 bases). Germline CDR1 reads SGHTA; CDR2 reads FQGNSA. The V end lost 5 bases, the J end lost 6 bases, and 21 bases lay between the germline ends. CDR3 length: 16 amino acids. CDR3 sequence: CASSQSRGHLRDTQYF. The CDR3 DNA reads as TGTGCCAGCAGCCAGAGTAGGGGACACCTTCGGGATACGCAGTATTTT.

This clone was picked up a small number of times. The V call is TRBV21-1, the J call TRBJ1-5. TRBV21-1 is reported as a pseudogene. The CDR3 extends over 15 amino acids. CDR3 DNA sequence: TGTGCCAGCAGCGCACAGCGAAGGGGCAATCAGCCCCAGCATTTT. Its protein product is CASSAQRRGNQPQHF.

The chain joins TRBV7-2 to TRBJ2-7; D possibly matches TRBD1 or TRBD2 (6 bases each). Germline V gene lookup returns CDR1 SGHTA and CDR2 FQGNSA. The CDR3 is made up of 16 amino acids. Trimming pared 5 bases from V and 0 bases from J, leaving 17 bases between. CDR3 DNA: TGTGCCAGCAGCGTAAAAAGAGGGGGGCCCTCCTACGAGCAGTACTTC. As protein: CASSVKRGGPSYEQYF.

V is TRBV6-1 and J is TRBJ2-1; 12 bases fit TRBD2. Germline CDR1 is MNHNS and CDR2 is SASEGT. This CDR3 region has 14 residues. Losses at the gene ends were 5 bases for V and 6 bases for J; bases not matched to a gene: 2. CDR3 protein: CASSSSGGANEQFF. CDR3 bases: TGTGCCAGCAGTTCTAGCGGGGGGGCCAATGAGCAGTTCTTC.

V is TRBV18 and J is TRBJ1-1, with TRBD1 matching over 7 bases. CDR1 KGHSH and CDR2 LQKENI come from the germline V gene. Trimming cost V 5 bases and J 3 bases; bases outside gene matches: 3. This CDR3 comprises 13 residues. In DNA form, the CDR3 reads TGTGCCAGCTCATATGGGACAGACACTGAAGCTTTCTTT. Translating gives CASSYGTDTEAFF.

This clone was counted between two and nine times. The CDR3 region is CASTGTGGANTGELFF. CDR3 coding DNA: TGTGCCAGTACCGGGACAGGGGGCGCGAACACCGGGGAGCTGTTTTTT. The chain is built from TRBV19 and TRBJ2-2, with 12 bases identical to TRBD1. This CDR3 is 16 amino acids long. Per germline, CDR1 LNHDA and CDR2 SQIVND (reference sequence). After removal of 7 bases from V and 0 bases from J, the junction contained 3 bases not matched to a gene.

This chain uses TRBV5-4 with TRBJ1-2; D not certain. V lost 5 bases, J lost 0 bases, and 17 bases lay in between. The CDR3 runs 16 residues. The germline V gene has CDR1 SGHNT and CDR2 YYREEE (reference sequence). The CDR3 here is CASSSQESQANYGYTF. For the CDR3, the DNA is TGTGCCAGCAGTAGCCAGGAGTCTCAGGCTAACTATGGCTACACCTTC.

The gene calls are TRBV7-2 and TRBJ1-6, with 7 positions matching TRBD1. Germline V gene lookup returns CDR1 SGHTA and CDR2 FQGNSA. The CDR3 runs 15 residues. The V segment lost 3 bases and the J segment 5 bases; nucleotides outside the gene matches: 4. Here the CDR3 reads CASSFAGTDNSPLHF. DNA for the CDR3: TGTGCCAGCAGCTTCGCCGGGACAGATAATTCACCCCTCCACTTT.

The chain couples TRBV9 to TRBJ2-5, with 9 bases that match TRBD2. In germline, CDR1 is SGDLS, CDR2 YYNGEE. The CDR3 is 17 amino acids. V lost 4 bases to trimming and J lost 5 bases; unmatched junction nucleotides: 15. This CDR3 is CASSPRDSGGRGETQYF. The CDR3 bases are TGTGCCAGCAGCCCTCGGGATAGCGGGGGCCGGGGGGAGACCCAGTACTTC.

The rearrangement joins TRBV4-3 to TRBJ1-2, with D tentatively TRBD1 (6 bases). This CDR3 is built from 14 residues. V was pared by 4 bases and J by 8 bases, with 17 bases between. Per the germline V gene, CDR1 is LGHNA and CDR2 is YSLEER. The CDR3 here is CASSPSWGAGGYTF. For the CDR3, the DNA is TGCGCCAGCAGCCCCTCATGGGGGGCGGGCGGCTACACCTTC.

The chain joins TRBV2 to TRBJ2-7; TRBD1 matches at 8 bases. The CDR3 length is 14 residues. The V gene's germline CDR1 is SNHLY and CDR2 FYNNEI. V trimming: 6 bases; J trimming: 2 bases; junction bases outside the gene matches: 6. The CDR3 region is CASRPGTGTYEQYF. In DNA form, the CDR3 reads TGTGCCAGCAGGCCCGGGACAGGTACCTACGAGCAGTACTTC.

This clone was counted between two and nine times. One junction end does not reproduce the germline sequence, and a read error may be involved. This chain links TRBV2 with TRBJ1-1, with D uncertain. CDR3 size: 11 residues. Germline V gene data show CDR1 as SNHLY and CDR2 as FYNNEI. CDR3 DNA: TGTGCCAGCAGCCCAAGGGCCCAAGCCCTCTTT. Its translation: CASSPRAQALF.

J is TRBJ2-5 and V is TRBV28; 7 bases agree with TRBD1. The germline gives CDR1 MDHEN, CDR2 SYDVKM. The ends lost 4 bases at V and 2 bases at J; junction bases unmatched: 4. CDR3 size: 14 residues. CDR3 in amino acids: CASSSGQLQETQYF. CDR3 nucleotide sequence: TGTGCCAGCAGTTCGGGACAGCTTCAAGAGACCCAGTACTTC.

This clone has a handful of counts. V is TRBV29-1 and J is TRBJ2-4; unclear D gene. The CDR3 is 12 amino acids. CDR1 is SQVTM and CDR2 is ANQGSEA in the germline V gene. V lost 7 bases and J 0 bases, leaving 7 bases between the germline ends. The CDR3 sequence is CSGEIAKNIQYF. The CDR3, as DNA: TGCAGCGGGGAAATAGCCAAAAACATTCAGTACTTC.

This chain connects TRBV28 to TRBJ2-1; no reliable D call. CDR1 is MDHEN and CDR2 is SYDVKM in the germline V gene. Trimming pared 1 base from V and 2 bases from J, leaving 3 bases between. The length of the CDR3 is 13 residues. Here the CDR3 DNA reads TGTGCCAGCAGTTTATCCGCCTACAATGAGCAGTTCTTC. It specifies CASSLSAYNEQFF. The variable domain in full, with the rest retrieved from reference TRBV28 and TRBJ2-1, is DVKVTQSSRYLVKRTGEKVFLECVQDMDHENMFWYRQDPGLGLRLIYFSYDVKMKEKGDIPEGYSVSREKKERFSLILESASTNQTSMYLCASSLSAYNEQFFGPGTRLTVL.

This clone was detected only a few times. The rearrangement links TRBV21-1 to TRBJ1-1; TRBD1, the D gene given by the table, was not confirmed from the DNA. TRBV21-1 is shown as a pseudogene. CDR3 size: 16 residues. This chain's CDR3 is CASSKAPGGQGSEAFF. The DNA of the CDR3 is TGTGCCAGCAGCAAAGCTCCTGGAGGACAGGGGTCTGAAGCTTTCTTT.